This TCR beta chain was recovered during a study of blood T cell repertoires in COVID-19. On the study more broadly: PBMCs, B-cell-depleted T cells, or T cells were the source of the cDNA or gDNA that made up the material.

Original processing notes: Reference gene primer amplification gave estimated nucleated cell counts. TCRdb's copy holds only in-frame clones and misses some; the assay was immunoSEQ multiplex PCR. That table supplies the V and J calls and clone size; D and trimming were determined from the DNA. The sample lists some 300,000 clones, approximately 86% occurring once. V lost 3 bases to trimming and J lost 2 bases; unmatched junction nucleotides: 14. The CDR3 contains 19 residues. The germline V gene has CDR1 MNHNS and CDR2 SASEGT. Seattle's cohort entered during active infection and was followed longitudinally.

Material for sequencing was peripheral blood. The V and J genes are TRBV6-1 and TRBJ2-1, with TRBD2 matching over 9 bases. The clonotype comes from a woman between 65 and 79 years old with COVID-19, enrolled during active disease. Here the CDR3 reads CASSEQLAGPNQPYNEQFF. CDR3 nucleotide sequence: TGTGCCAGCAGTGAGCAACTAGCGGGTCCCAATCAACCCTACAATGAGCAGTTCTTC.